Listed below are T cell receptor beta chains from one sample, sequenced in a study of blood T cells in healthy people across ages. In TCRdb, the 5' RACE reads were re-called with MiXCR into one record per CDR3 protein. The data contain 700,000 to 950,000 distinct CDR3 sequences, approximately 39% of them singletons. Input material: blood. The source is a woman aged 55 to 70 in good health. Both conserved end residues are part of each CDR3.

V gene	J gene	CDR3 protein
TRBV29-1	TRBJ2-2	CSVSSGLGGELFF
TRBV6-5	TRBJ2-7	CASRPGTFRYEQYF
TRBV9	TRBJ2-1	CASSVTGRALSNEQFF
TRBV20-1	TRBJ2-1	CSAIRGREQFF
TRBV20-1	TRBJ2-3	CSAADSYTDTQYF
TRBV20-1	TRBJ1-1	CSARELVGLNTEAFF
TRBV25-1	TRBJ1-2	CASGWPNQAGYTF
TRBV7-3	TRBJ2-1	CASSVGSGSGYNEQFF
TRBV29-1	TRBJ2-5	CSVGRDVEETQYF
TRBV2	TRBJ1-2	CARGKETGYGYTF